Listed here are 30 T cell receptor beta chains from one sample, sequenced in a study of blood T cell repertoires in COVID-19 (dated by TCRdb to about 2020). The method was the immunoSEQ multiplex PCR assay. What TCRdb holds here is the immuneACCESS table cut down to in-frame rearrangements. Part of the clones is not present; checked against another copy, under half of the missing clones reflect an unresolved V gene, and the others are unexplained. In all, the sample holds about 69,000 clones, and roughly three quarters of those were seen once. The top ten clones comprise around 47% of the sample. The material sequenced was peripheral blood. All receptors come from a human donor in a cohort sampled during active COVID-19.

A remark on this clone: A read error may account for a junction end that differs from germline. This rearrangement joins TRBV7-7 to TRBJ2-7; 10 nucleotides match TRBD2. Germline assignment: CDR1 SSHAT and CDR2 FNYEAQ (reference sequence). The CDR3 runs 16 residues. The chain's CDR3 is CASSLGLPSGGYEQYF. DNA of the CDR3: TGTGCTAGCAGCTTAGGGTTGCCTAGCGGGGGCTACGAGCAGTACTTC.

The rearrangement joins TRBV28 to TRBJ1-1; possible D gene TRBD1, 6 bases. The CDR3 runs 14 residues. Germline CDR1 reads MDHEN; CDR2 reads SYDVKM. V was clipped by 2 bases and J by 4 bases, with 11 bases between them. This CDR3 is CASSLLQGSTEAFF. The CDR3 coding sequence is TGTGCCAGCAGTTTACTCCAGGGGAGCACTGAAGCTTTCTTT.

This sequence joins TRBV2 and TRBJ1-1; the D gene is possibly TRBD1 (5 bases). The CDR3 spans 13 residues. Trimming removed 6 bases at V and 5 bases at J, with 13 bases between. The germline gives CDR1 SNHLY, CDR2 FYNNEI. The CDR3 protein is CASSDSWGTEAFF. The CDR3, as DNA: TGTGCCAGCAGCGACAGTTGGGGAACTGAAGCTTTCTTT.

This clone was found a few times. This chain joins TRBV19 and TRBJ2-5; 8 nucleotides align to TRBD1. Germline V gene lookup returns CDR1 LNHDA and CDR2 SQIVND (reference sequence). The CDR3 runs to 13 residues. The ends lost 5 bases at V and 4 bases at J; junction bases unmatched: 3. As DNA, the CDR3 is TGTGCCAGTAGTCTTCAGGGGGCAGAGACCCAGTACTTC. Protein sequence: CASSLQGAETQYF. Variable domain in full (rest from reference TRBV19 and TRBJ2-5): DGGITQSPKYLFRKEGQNVTLSCEQNLNHDAMYWYRQDPGQGLRLIYYSQIVNDFQKGDIAEGYSVSREKKESFPLTVTSAQKNPTAFYLCASSLQGAETQYFGPGTRLLVL.

The chain employs TRBV11-2 and TRBJ2-1, with TRBD1 matching over 9 bases. V lost 4 bases and J lost 7; bases outside the gene matches: 8. The CDR3 loop spans 15 amino acids. Germline V CDR1 and CDR2: SGHAT, FQNNGV. CDR3 sequence: CASSSGQGIRNEQFF. As DNA, the CDR3 is TGTGCCAGCAGCTCAGGACAGGGGATTCGTAATGAGCAGTTCTTC.

The chain links TRBV13 to TRBJ2-1; maybe TRBD2 (5 bases). Trimming cost V 5 bases and J 4 bases, with 15 bases left between them. The CDR3 contains 15 residues. Germline CDR1 is PRHDT and CDR2 is FYEKMQ (reference sequence). The CDR3 nucleotides are TGTGCCAGCAGCCCCCTCGGGGATAGGTACAATGAGCAGTTCTTC. This sequence encodes CASSPLGDRYNEQFF.

The chain combines TRBV19 with TRBJ2-1; 9 bases are a match to TRBD2. V shed 5 bases and J 6 bases; nucleotides not matched to a gene: 5. This CDR3 spans 14 amino acids. Germline lookup yields CDR1 LNHDA and CDR2 SQIVND (reference sequence). CDR3: CASSLAGGPNEQFF. The CDR3 region has the DNA TGTGCCAGTAGTTTGGCGGGAGGGCCCAATGAGCAGTTCTTC.

The rearrangement joins TRBV25-1 to TRBJ2-7; 12 bases agree with TRBD2. V shed 6 bases and J 4 bases; nucleotides not matched to a gene: 4. CDR3 length: 14 residues. Germline V gives CDR1 MGHDK, CDR2 SYGVNS. The CDR3 sequence: CASSSSGGGYEQYF. The CDR3 DNA reads as TGTGCCAGCAGCTCTAGCGGGGGGGGGTACGAGCAGTACTTC.

V and J are TRBV6-1 and TRBJ2-7; 14 bases match TRBD2. Trimming removed 4 bases from V and 2 bases from J; junction bases left unmatched: 7. CDR3 size: 17 residues. Germline V gene sequence: CDR1 MNHNS, CDR2 SASEGT. Written as DNA, the CDR3 is TGTGCCAGCAGTGCGACCGGACTAGCGGGAGGAACCTACGAGCAGTACTTC. Translated, it gives CASSATGLAGGTYEQYF.

The chain carries TRBV10-3 and TRBJ2-1; 14 nucleotides match TRBD2. The CDR3 is 14 amino acids. Germline lookup yields CDR1 ENHRY and CDR2 SYGVKD. The V segment lost 8 bases and the J segment 7 bases; nucleotides outside the gene matches: 4. The CDR3 coding sequence is TGTGCCATCCGGAGACTAGCGGGAGGGAATGAGCAGTTCTTC. It specifies CAIRRLAGGNEQFF.

The CDR3 reads CASSFQSSNEKLFF. CDR3 DNA sequence: TGTGCCAGTAGTTTCCAGTCTTCGAATGAAAAACTGTTTTTT. This rearrangement joins TRBV19 to TRBJ1-4; D remains unclear. Looked up from germline, CDR1 is LNHDA and CDR2 is SQIVND (reference sequence). This CDR3 contains 14 residues. Trimming removed 5 bases at V and 5 bases at J, with 12 bases between.

In DNA, the CDR3 is TGCGCCAGCACCTGGGCAGCGGGAGGGACAGATACGCAGTATTTT. It codes for CASTWAAGGTDTQYF. This sequence joins TRBV4-1 and TRBJ2-3; 10 positions match TRBD2. This CDR3 spans 15 amino acids. V lost 7 bases, J lost 3 bases, and 7 bases stayed unmatched. CDR1 and CDR2 (germline): MGHRA, YSYEKL.

The genes are TRBV6-4 and TRBJ2-2, with TRBD2 identical over 8 bases. V lost 7 bases to trimming and J lost 1 base; unmatched junction nucleotides: 5. Germline V gene lookup returns CDR1 MRHNA and CDR2 SNTAGT. The CDR3 loop spans 15 amino acids. Written as DNA, the CDR3 is TGTGCCAGCACCAACCTAGCGGGGAACACCGGGGAGCTGTTTTTT. It is translated as CASTNLAGNTGELFF.

This clone was seen more than once but under ten times. The J gene is TRBJ2-1, the V gene TRBV19, with no clear D. This CDR3 is built from 13 residues. Trimming removed 6 bases from V and 2 bases from J, with 8 bases in between. Germline V gene data show CDR1 as LNHDA and CDR2 as SQIVND (reference sequence). The CDR3 nucleotides are TGTGCCAGTAGAATGTCTGCCTACAATGAGCAGTTCTTC. The encoded protein is CASRMSAYNEQFF. Filled out from reference TRBV19 and TRBJ2-1, the complete variable domain reads DGGITQSPKYLFRKEGQNVTLSCEQNLNHDAMYWYRQDPGQGLRLIYYSQIVNDFQKGDIAEGYSVSREKKESFPLTVTSAQKNPTAFYLCASRMSAYNEQFFGPGTRLTVL.

The rearrangement uses TRBV6-4 and TRBJ1-2; possible D gene TRBD1, 6 bases. CDR3 length: 13 amino acids. The ends were cut back, 10 bases at V and 4 bases at J, with 16 bases in the middle. CDR1 is MRHNA, CDR2 SNTAGT, per germline. The CDR3, as DNA: TGTGCCACCAAAGGTCCAGGGGCCTATGGCTACACCTTC. Its protein is CATKGPGAYGYTF.

This clone was observed a single time. The chain joins TRBV2 to TRBJ2-2, with 7 bases lining up with TRBD1. The CDR3 runs 14 residues. V gave up 8 bases and J gave up 2 bases; unmatched junction bases: 5. Germline lookup yields CDR1 SNHLY and CDR2 FYNNEI. Here the CDR3 reads CASGRDSNTGELFF. The CDR3 bases are TGTGCCAGCGGCCGGGACAGTAACACCGGGGAGCTGTTTTTT.

The V gene is TRBV4-1, the J gene TRBJ2-7; 9 bases line up with TRBD1. The CDR3 has 17 amino acids. Germline V gene sequence: CDR1 MGHRA, CDR2 YSYEKL. Unmatched junction bases numbered 16, after V lost 3 bases and J lost 7 bases. CDR3 in amino acids: CASSQVGQGRDRKEQYF. The CDR3 bases are TGCGCCAGCAGCCAGGTGGGACAGGGACGTGACCGTAAGGAGCAGTACTTC.

Here the CDR3 reads CASRRTSGKETQYF. For the CDR3, the DNA is TGCGCCAGCAGACGGACTAGCGGGAAAGAGACCCAGTACTTC. The chain joins TRBV5-1 to TRBJ2-5, with 12 bases lining up with TRBD2. V was pared by 5 bases and J by 3 bases, with 2 bases of the junction left unmatched. CDR1 and CDR2 from the germline V gene are SGHRS and YFSETQ. This CDR3 spans 14 amino acids.

The chain carries TRBV5-6 and TRBJ2-5, with TRBD2 identical over 7 bases. Per the germline V gene, CDR1 is SGHDT and CDR2 is YYEEEE. This CDR3 has 15 residues. V dropped 6 bases and J dropped 5; count of bases not matched to a gene: 13. The CDR3 DNA sequence: TGTGCCAGCACCCCCTCGGCGGGAGCCGGGGAGACCCAGTACTTC. This encodes CASTPSAGAGETQYF.

The chain uses TRBV12-3 or TRBV12-4 and TRBJ1-6; weak D call: TRBD1 (6 bases). This CDR3 spans 13 amino acids. The V end lost 5 bases, the J end lost 8 bases, and 10 bases lay between the germline ends. The CDR3 here is CASSPRTDSPLHF. In DNA form, the CDR3 reads TGTGCCAGCAGTCCCCGGACAGATTCACCCCTCCACTTT.

V gene TRBV19 combines with J gene TRBJ1-5, with 9 bases identical to TRBD1. Unmatched junction bases numbered 7, after V lost 6 bases and J lost 1 base. Germline values: CDR1 LNHDA, CDR2 SQIVND (reference sequence). The CDR3 runs 16 residues. CDR3: CASRFYRGQSNQPQHF. The CDR3 DNA reads as TGTGCCAGTAGGTTCTACAGGGGGCAAAGCAATCAGCCCCAGCATTTT.

The chain employs TRBV28 and TRBJ1-5; D unclear. Germline-derived CDR1 and CDR2 are MDHEN and SYDVKM. V was pared by 3 bases and J by 5 bases, with 5 bases between. This CDR3 has 12 residues. The CDR3 is CASSLGHQPQHF. The CDR3 region has the DNA TGTGCCAGCAGTTTGGGCCATCAGCCCCAGCATTTT.

The chain has TRBV9 and TRBJ1-5; D unclear. There are 14 residues in the CDR3. The germline V gene has CDR1 SGDLS and CDR2 YYNGEE. V lost 1 base to trimming and J lost 5 bases, with 10 bases between them. CDR3 DNA: TGTGCCAGCAGCGTAACGGCTGGAGATCAGCCCCAGCATTTT. This translates into CASSVTAGDQPQHF.

The chain employs TRBV10-1 and TRBJ2-1; 11 nucleotides align to TRBD1. Looked up from germline, CDR1 is WNHNN and CDR2 is SYGVQD (reference sequence). CDR3 length: 14 residues. V was pared by 2 bases and J by 6 bases, with 0 bases of the junction left unmatched. CDR3 protein: CASSEGTGGNEQFF. The CDR3 DNA sequence: TGCGCCAGCAGTGAGGGGACAGGGGGCAATGAGCAGTTCTTC.

This chain's CDR3 is CASKASGREETQYF. CDR3 in DNA: TGTGCCAGCAAGGCTAGCGGGAGGGAAGAGACCCAGTACTTC. V is TRBV7-9 and J is TRBJ2-5; TRBD2 matches 12 bases. Germline CDR1 reads SEHNR; CDR2 reads FQNEAQ (reference sequence). The CDR3 consists of 14 residues. The J segment lost 3 bases and the V segment lost 7 bases, leaving 3 bases of the junction unmatched.

This sequence joins TRBV19 and TRBJ2-4, with TRBD2 matching 9 bases. CDR1 is LNHDA, CDR2 SQIVND, per germline (reference sequence). V was clipped by 3 bases and J by 1 base; unmatched bases: 16. The CDR3 sequence is 20 residues long. CDR3: CASSMGERSGRQMAKNIQYF. CDR3 in DNA: TGTGCCAGTAGTATGGGGGAGCGTAGCGGGAGACAAATGGCCAAAAACATTCAGTACTTC.

The chain combines TRBV4-2 with TRBJ2-3, with unresolved D. The CDR3 spans 11 residues. Germline-derived CDR1 and CDR2 are LGHNA and YNFKEQ. Trimming left V 4 bases short and J 6 bases short, with 5 bases between. CDR3: CASSLADTQYF. The CDR3 coding sequence is TGTGCCAGCAGCCTTGCGGATACGCAGTATTTT.

V is TRBV10-2 and J is TRBJ2-5, with 15 bases that match TRBD2. Germline V CDR1 and CDR2: WSHSY, SAAADI. The V and J ends lost 6 bases and 0 bases, in that order; junction bases with no gene match: 8. The CDR3 has 18 amino acids. CDR3 loop: CASRGWTSGRVYQETQYF. DNA for the CDR3: TGCGCCAGCAGAGGATGGACTAGCGGGAGGGTGTACCAAGAGACCCAGTACTTC.

The chain has TRBV6-5 and TRBJ2-7, with 7 bases matching TRBD1. CDR3 length equals 14 residues. The ends lost 8 bases at V and 5 bases at J; junction bases unmatched: 12. Germline V gene lookup returns CDR1 MNHEY and CDR2 SVGAGI. The CDR3 spells CASLPHYRGHEQYF. The CDR3 DNA sequence: TGTGCCAGCTTGCCGCATTACAGGGGCCACGAGCAGTACTTC.

The rearrangement uses TRBV28 and TRBJ2-3; 11 bases match TRBD2. With V trimmed by 2 bases and J by 4 bases, 2 bases remained unmatched. Germline V lookup: CDR1 MDHEN, CDR2 SYDVKM. The CDR3 consists of 15 residues. The CDR3 reads CASSLGSGRADTQYF. CDR3 nucleotide sequence: TGTGCCAGCAGTTTAGGTAGCGGGAGGGCAGATACGCAGTATTTT.